This TCR beta chain was identified during a study of graft-versus-host responses after intestinal transplantation. Irradiated, violet-dye-labeled stimulators (about 200,000) were plated alongside about 200,000 CFSE-labeled responders. Following the reaction, CD3+CD4+ and CD3+CD8+ responders that were proliferating and CFSE-low underwent sorting. Assay: immunoSEQ multiplex PCR; the TCRdb copy retains only in-frame clones and omits some. The sample has around 19,000 clones; approximately 46% are singletons. Germline values: CDR1 ENHRY, CDR2 SYGVKD. With 7 bases clipped from V and 5 bases from J, the junction kept 9 bases outside the gene matches. This CDR3 spans 14 amino acids. Study-level results: Some GvH clones appeared in ileal mucosa or blood before recipient bone marrow. There was an association between peak levels of circulating GvH clones and early post-transplant HvG declines.

The sequence derives from a human patient who received an intestinal transplant. V is TRBV10-3 and J is TRBJ1-1; 8 bases align to TRBD1. Source: alloreactive CD4+ T cells from a mixed lymphocyte reaction culture, taken before intestinal transplant. This sample's subset: CFSE-low proliferating T cells sorted from roughly six-day pre-transplant mixed lymphocyte reaction (GvH or HvG direction). The CDR3 DNA sequence: TGTGCCATCACCGTGGACAGGGCAGGGACTGAAGCTTTCTTT. Translation: CAITVDRAGTEAFF.